The sequence of this T cell receptor (beta chain) was determined in a study of T cell changes during pregnancy in multiple sclerosis. TCRdb's copy holds only in-frame clones and misses some; the assay was immunoSEQ multiplex PCR. The sample lists about 87,000 clones; about 94% were seen once. This clonotype originated in a female donor in good health, enrolled as a control in a pregnancy study. The input for sequencing was peripheral blood, taken in the third trimester of pregnancy.

The CDR3 DNA reads as TGTGCCAGCAATTCAGGGGGCGCGGGAGATACGCAGTATTTT. Amino acid sequence: CASNSGGAGDTQYF. This rearrangement joins TRBV6-5 to TRBJ2-3, with 8 bases aligning to TRBD1. CDR1 and CDR2 from the germline V gene are MNHEY and SVGAGI. The CDR3 is made up of 14 amino acids. V lost 7 bases to trimming and J lost 5 bases; unmatched junction nucleotides: 8.